This section outlines one TCR beta chain sequence together with its context. The sample belongs to a study of early T cells in non-severe SARS-CoV-2 infection. Attachment of unique molecular identifiers to individual cDNA molecules was performed. TCRdb reprocessed the 5' RACE reads with MiXCR, giving one entry per CDR3 protein. This table holds fewer than 85,000 distinct CDR3 sequences, around 13% found once. The CDR3 spans 13 residues. The germline V gene encodes CDR1 SGHDN and CDR2 FVKESK. After removal of 6 bases from V and 4 bases from J, the junction contained 3 bases not matched to a gene. The clonotype originates from an adult who was a healthcare worker with PCR-confirmed SARS-CoV-2 infection or an uninfected control (not recorded which). The J gene is TRBJ2-1, the V gene TRBV14, with 7 bases fitting TRBD2. Sequenced input: whole blood. CDR3 loop: CASRGDYYNEQFF. Written as DNA, the CDR3 is TGTGCCAGCAGGGGGGACTATTACAATGAGCAGTTCTTC.